A single T cell receptor (beta chain) is shown here with its context. The CDR3 has 15 residues. Germline CDR1 is ENHRY and CDR2 is SYGVKD. Using immunoSEQ multiplex PCR, the repertoire was profiled, and TCRdb retains in-frame clones only, with some absent. The profile shows 40,000 or so clones, roughly nine tenths of them singletons. These data belong to a study of T cell changes during pregnancy in multiple sclerosis. The sequenced sample was CD4+ T cells from peripheral blood mononuclear cells, obtained in the third trimester of pregnancy. The TCR originated in a female donor in good health, enrolled as a control in a pregnancy study. The V and J genes are TRBV10-3 and TRBJ1-3, with D possibly matching TRBD1 (6 bases). CDR3 in DNA: TGTGCGTCTAACGGGGGGCCACTCTCTGGAAACACCATATATTTT. Translating it yields CASNGGPLSGNTIYF.